These T cell receptor beta chains were read from a single sample in a study of T cell changes during pregnancy in multiple sclerosis. Sequenced by immunoSEQ multiplex PCR; TCRdb stores in-frame clones only, minus some. The sample contains tens of thousands of clones, roughly nine tenths of which appear only once. Sequenced material: CD8+ T cells from peripheral blood mononuclear cells, taken in the second trimester of pregnancy. The origin of the receptors is a female donor with multiple sclerosis, enrolled in a pregnancy study. CDR3s include the opening cysteine and the closing phenylalanine or tryptophan. The D gene is left open where the match is weak.

V gene,D gene,J gene,CDR3 protein,CDR3 DNA
TRBV5-5,TRBD2,TRBJ2-7,CASSFGGSYEQYF,TGTGCCAGCAGCTTTGGCGGGAGCTACGAGCAGTACTTC
TRBV7-9,-,TRBJ1-1,CASSLQQGSNTEAFF,TGTGCCAGCAGCTTACAACAGGGCTCGAACACTGAAGCTTTCTTT
TRBV2,-,TRBJ2-7,CASSEASASVREQYF,TGTGCCAGCAGTGAAGCTTCTGCTAGCGTCCGCGAGCAGTACTTC
TRBV2,-,TRBJ2-7,CASSEGSHYEQYF,TGTGCCAGCAGTGAGGGCAGCCACTACGAGCAGTACTTC
TRBV10-2,-,TRBJ2-7,CASSGTVPYEQYF,TGCGCCAGCAGTGGTACAGTACCGTACGAGCAGTACTTC
TRBV21-1,-,TRBJ2-7,CASSRTSFIHEQYF,TGTGCCAGCAGCCGGACTAGCTTCATCCACGAGCAGTACTTC
TRBV4-2,-,TRBJ2-7,CASSQDKGEGYYEQYF,TGTGCCAGCAGCCAAGATAAGGGGGAGGGCTACTACGAGCAGTACTTC
TRBV27,TRBD1,TRBJ2-7,CASSSHRGLTYEQYF,TGTGCCAGCAGTTCCCACAGGGGGCTGACCTACGAGCAGTACTTC
TRBV5-4,-,TRBJ2-2,CASSLTAANTGELFF,TGTGCCAGCAGCCTGACAGCCGCGAACACCGGGGAGCTGTTTTTT
TRBV7-2,-,TRBJ2-7,CASSLGSGDEQYF,TGTGCCAGCAGCTTAGGCTCCGGGGACGAGCAGTACTTC
TRBV6-5,TRBD1,TRBJ2-7,CASSFEGARYEQYF,TGTGCCAGCAGTTTCGAGGGGGCTCGATACGAGCAGTACTTC
TRBV27,-,TRBJ2-1,CASIPLGSSYNEQFF,TGTGCCAGCATCCCTTTAGGGAGCTCCTACAATGAGCAGTTCTTC
TRBV2,-,TRBJ2-1,CASSEGVMNLGHNEQFF,TGTGCCAGCAGTGAAGGGGTCATGAACCTTGGGCACAATGAGCAGTTCTTC
TRBV14,-,TRBJ2-7,CASSPFGDSYEQYF,TGTGCCAGCAGCCCATTCGGTGATTCCTACGAGCAGTACTTC
TRBV7-9,TRBD2,TRBJ2-3,CASSLPGGEALDTQYF,TGTGCCAGCAGCTTACCGGGGGGGGAGGCTTTAGATACGCAGTATTTT
TRBV7-6,TRBD2,TRBJ2-1,CASSFNREGLSDEQFF,TGTGCCAGCAGCTTCAATCGGGAGGGCCTCTCAGATGAGCAGTTCTTC